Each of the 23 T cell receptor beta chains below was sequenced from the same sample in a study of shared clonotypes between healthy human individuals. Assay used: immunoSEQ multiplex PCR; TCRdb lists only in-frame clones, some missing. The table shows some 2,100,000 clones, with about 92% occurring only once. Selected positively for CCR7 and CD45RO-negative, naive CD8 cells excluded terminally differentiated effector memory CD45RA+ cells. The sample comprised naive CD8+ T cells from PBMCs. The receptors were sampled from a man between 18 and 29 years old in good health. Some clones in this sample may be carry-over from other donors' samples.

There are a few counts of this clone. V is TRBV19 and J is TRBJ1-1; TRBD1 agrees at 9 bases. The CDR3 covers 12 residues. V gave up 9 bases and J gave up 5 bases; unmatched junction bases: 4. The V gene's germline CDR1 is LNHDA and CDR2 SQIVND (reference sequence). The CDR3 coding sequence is TGTGCCAGCCAGGGACAGGGTACTGAAGCTTTCTTT. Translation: CASQGQGTEAFF.

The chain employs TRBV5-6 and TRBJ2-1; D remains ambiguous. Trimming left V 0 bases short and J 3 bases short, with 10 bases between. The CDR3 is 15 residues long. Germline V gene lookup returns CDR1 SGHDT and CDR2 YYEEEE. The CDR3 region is CASSLVLAVYNEQFF. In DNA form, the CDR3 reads TGTGCCAGCAGCTTGGTCTTGGCAGTCTACAATGAGCAGTTCTTC.

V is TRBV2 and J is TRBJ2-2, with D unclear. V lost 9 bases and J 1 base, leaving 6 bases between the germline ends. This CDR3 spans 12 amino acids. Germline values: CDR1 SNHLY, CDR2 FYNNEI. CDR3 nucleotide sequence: TGTGCCAGGAGAAGGAACACCGGGGAGCTGTTTTTT. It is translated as CARRRNTGELFF.

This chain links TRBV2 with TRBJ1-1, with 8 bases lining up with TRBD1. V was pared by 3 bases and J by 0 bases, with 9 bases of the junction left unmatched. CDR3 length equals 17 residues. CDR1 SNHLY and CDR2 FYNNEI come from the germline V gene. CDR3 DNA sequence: TGTGCCAGCAGTGATTTTCAGGACAGGGTTTTGAACACTGAAGCTTTCTTT. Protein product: CASSDFQDRVLNTEAFF.

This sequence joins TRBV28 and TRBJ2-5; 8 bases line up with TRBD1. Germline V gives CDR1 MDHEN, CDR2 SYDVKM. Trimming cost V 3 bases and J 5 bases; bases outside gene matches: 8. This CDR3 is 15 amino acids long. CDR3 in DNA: TGTGCCAGCAGTTTGATCCAGGGGGCAGGGGAGACCCAGTACTTC. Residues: CASSLIQGAGETQYF.

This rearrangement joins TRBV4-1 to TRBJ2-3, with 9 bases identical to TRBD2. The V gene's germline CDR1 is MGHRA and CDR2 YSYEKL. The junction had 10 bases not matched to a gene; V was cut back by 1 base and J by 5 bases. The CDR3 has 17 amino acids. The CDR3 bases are TGCGCCAGCAGCCAAGTTCGGCGGGAGGGCCCTGAAGATACGCAGTATTTT. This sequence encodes CASSQVRREGPEDTQYF.

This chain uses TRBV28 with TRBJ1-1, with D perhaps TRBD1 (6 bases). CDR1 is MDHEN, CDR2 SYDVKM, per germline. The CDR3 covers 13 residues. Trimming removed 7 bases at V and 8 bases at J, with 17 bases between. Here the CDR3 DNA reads TGTGCCAGCACCCTCGACCCGGGACAAGAAGCTTTCTTT. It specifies CASTLDPGQEAFF.

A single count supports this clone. CDR3 in DNA: TGTGCCAGCAGGTCTACAGGGGATTTTGAAGCTTTCTTT. It encodes CASRSTGDFEAFF. The V call is TRBV28, the J call TRBJ1-1, with 7 bases matching TRBD1. Per the germline V gene, CDR1 is MDHEN and CDR2 is SYDVKM. V trimming: 6 bases; J trimming: 7 bases; junction bases outside the gene matches: 8. The CDR3 runs 13 residues.

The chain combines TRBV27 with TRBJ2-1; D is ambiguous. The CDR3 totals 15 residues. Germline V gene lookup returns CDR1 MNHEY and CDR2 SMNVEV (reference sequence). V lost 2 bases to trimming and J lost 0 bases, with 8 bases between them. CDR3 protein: CASSLTGPSYNEQFF. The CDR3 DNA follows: TGTGCCAGCAGTTTAACGGGCCCCTCCTACAATGAGCAGTTCTTC.

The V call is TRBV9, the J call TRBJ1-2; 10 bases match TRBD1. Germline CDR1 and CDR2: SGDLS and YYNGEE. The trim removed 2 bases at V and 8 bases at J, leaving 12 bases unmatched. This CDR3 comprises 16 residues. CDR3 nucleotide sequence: TGTGCCAGCAGCGTCGGGACAGGGGTCCCAGTTCAAGGCTACACCTTC. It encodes CASSVGTGVPVQGYTF.

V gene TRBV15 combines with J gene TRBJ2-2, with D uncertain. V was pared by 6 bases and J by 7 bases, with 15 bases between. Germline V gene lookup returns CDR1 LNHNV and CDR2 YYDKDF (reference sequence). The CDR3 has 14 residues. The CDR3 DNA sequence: TGTGCCACCAGAGAAGATAGGGAAGGCGGGGAGCTGTTTTTT. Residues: CATREDREGGELFF. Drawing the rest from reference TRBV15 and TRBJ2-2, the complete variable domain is DAMVIQNPRYQVTQFGKPVTLSCSQTLNHNVMYWYQQKSSQAPKLLFHYYDKDFNNEADTPDNFQSRRPNTSFCFLDIRSPGLGDTAMYLCATREDREGGELFFGEGSRLTVL.

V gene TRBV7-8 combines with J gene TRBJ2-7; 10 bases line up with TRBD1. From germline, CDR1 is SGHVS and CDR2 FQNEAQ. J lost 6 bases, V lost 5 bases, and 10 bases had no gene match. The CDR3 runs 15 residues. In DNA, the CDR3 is TGTGCCAGCAGCGCGAGCCGACAGGGGGCCCCCGAGCAGTACTTC. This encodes CASSASRQGAPEQYF. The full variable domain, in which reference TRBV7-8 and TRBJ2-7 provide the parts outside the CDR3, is GAGVSQSPRYKVAKRGQDVALRCDPISGHVSLFWYQQALGQGPEFLTYFQNEAQLDKSGLPSDRFFAERPEGSVSTLKIQRTQQEDSAVYLCASSASRQGAPEQYFGPGTRLTVT.

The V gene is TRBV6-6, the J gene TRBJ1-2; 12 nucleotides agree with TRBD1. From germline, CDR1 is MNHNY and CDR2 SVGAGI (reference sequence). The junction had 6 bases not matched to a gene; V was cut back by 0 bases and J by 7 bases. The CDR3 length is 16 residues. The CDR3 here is CASSYSRGQGAGGYTF. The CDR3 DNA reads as TGTGCCAGCAGTTACTCGAGGGGACAGGGGGCGGGTGGCTACACCTTC.

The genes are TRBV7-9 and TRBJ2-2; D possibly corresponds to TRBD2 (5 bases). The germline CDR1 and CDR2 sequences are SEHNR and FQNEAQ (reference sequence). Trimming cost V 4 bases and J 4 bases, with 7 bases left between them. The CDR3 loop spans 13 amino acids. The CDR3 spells CASSWTPTGELFF. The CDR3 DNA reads TGTGCCAGCAGCTGGACTCCCACCGGGGAGCTGTTTTTT.

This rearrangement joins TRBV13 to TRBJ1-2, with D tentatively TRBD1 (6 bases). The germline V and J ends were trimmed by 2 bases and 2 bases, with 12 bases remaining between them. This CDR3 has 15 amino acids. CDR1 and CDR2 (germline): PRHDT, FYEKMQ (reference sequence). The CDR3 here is CASSLTTTGNYGYTF. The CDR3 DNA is TGTGCCAGCAGCTTAACGACTACAGGGAACTATGGCTACACCTTC.

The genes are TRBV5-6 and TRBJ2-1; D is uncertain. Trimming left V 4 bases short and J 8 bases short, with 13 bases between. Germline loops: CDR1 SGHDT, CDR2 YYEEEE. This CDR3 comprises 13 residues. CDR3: CASSRAARDEQFF. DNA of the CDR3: TGTGCCAGCAGCCGCGCCGCGCGCGATGAGCAGTTCTTC. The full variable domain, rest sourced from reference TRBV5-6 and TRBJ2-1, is DAGVTQSPTHLIKTRGQQVTLRCSPKSGHDTVSWYQQALGQGPQFIFQYYEEEERQRGNFPDRFSGHQFPNYSSELNVNALLLGDSALYLCASSRAARDEQFFGPGTRLTVL.

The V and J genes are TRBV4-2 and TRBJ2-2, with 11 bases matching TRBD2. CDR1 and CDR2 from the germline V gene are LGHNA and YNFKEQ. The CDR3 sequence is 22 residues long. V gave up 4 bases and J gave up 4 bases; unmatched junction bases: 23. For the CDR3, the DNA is TGTGCCAGCAGCCCCCTTGCAAGGTGGCTAGCGGGAGGAGGTTCGAGCACCGGGGAGCTGTTTTTT. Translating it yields CASSPLARWLAGGGSSTGELFF.

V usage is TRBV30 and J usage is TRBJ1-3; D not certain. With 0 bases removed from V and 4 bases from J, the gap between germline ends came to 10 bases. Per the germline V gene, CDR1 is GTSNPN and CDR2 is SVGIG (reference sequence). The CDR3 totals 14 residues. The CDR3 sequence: CAWSVFRPGNTIYF. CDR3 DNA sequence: TGTGCCTGGAGTGTTTTTCGGCCAGGAAACACCATATATTTT.

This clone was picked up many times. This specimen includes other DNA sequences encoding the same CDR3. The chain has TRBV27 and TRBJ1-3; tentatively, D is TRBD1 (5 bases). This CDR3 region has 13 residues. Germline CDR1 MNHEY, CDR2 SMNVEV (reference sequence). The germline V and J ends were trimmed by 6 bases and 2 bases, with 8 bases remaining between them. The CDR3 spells CASSLRAGNTIYF. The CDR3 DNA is TGTGCCAGCAGCCTCAGGGCTGGAAACACCATATATTTT.

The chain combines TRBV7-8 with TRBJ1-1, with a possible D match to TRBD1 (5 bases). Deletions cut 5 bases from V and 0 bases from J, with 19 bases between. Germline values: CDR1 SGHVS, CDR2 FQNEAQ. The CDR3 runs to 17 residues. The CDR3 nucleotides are TGTGCCAGCAGCCCGATTAGAGGGGCGCCTTTGAACACTGAAGCTTTCTTT. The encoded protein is CASSPIRGAPLNTEAFF.

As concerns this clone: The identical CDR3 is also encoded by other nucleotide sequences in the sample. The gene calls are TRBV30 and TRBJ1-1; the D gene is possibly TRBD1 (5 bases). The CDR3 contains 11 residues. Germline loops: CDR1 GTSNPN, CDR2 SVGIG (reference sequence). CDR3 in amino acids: CAGGRNTEAFF. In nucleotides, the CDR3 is TGTGCTGGGGGTCGGAACACTGAAGCTTTCTTT.

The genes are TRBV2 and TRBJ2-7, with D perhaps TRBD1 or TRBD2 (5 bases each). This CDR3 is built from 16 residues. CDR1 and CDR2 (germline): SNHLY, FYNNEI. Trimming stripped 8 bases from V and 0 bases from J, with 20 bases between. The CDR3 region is CASSSVGTLSSYEQYF. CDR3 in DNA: TGTGCCAGCTCGAGCGTCGGGACCCTGAGCTCCTACGAGCAGTACTTC.

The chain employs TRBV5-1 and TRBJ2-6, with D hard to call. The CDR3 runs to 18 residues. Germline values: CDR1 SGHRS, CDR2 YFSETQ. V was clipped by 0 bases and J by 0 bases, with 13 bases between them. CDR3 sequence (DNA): TGCGCCAGCAGCTTGGATCCCGGTAATCTCTCTGGGGCCAACGTCCTGACTTTC. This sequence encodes CASSLDPGNLSGANVLTF. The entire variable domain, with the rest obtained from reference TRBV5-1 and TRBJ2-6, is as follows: KAGVTQTPRYLIKTRGQQVTLSCSPISGHRSVSWYQQTPGQGLQFLFEYFSETQRNKGNFPGRFSGRQFSNSRSEMNVSTLELGDSALYLCASSLDPGNLSGANVLTFGAGSRLTVL.